This TCR beta chain was profiled in a study of blood T cell repertoires in COVID-19. CDR1 and CDR2 from the germline V gene are SGHNT and YYREEE (reference sequence). V dropped 4 bases and J dropped 0; count of bases not matched to a gene: 7. This CDR3 comprises 16 residues. Living in 25 or so US areas, the participants were between about 18 and 95 years of age. The data were produced by immunoSEQ multiplex PCR, yet TCRdb's version contains in-frame clones alone and is incomplete. The table has about 310,000 clones, roughly 85% seen once; the top ten hold over 1.5%. V and J are TRBV5-4 and TRBJ1-3; TRBD1 agrees at 7 bases. Sequenced material: PBMCs or T cells enriched from blood (not recorded which). The sequence derives from a woman aged 30 to 39 who had been exposed to COVID-19. The CDR3 here is CASSPEGGPSGNTIYF. The CDR3 coding sequence is TGTGCCAGCAGCCCAGAAGGGGGCCCCTCTGGAAACACCATATATTTT.